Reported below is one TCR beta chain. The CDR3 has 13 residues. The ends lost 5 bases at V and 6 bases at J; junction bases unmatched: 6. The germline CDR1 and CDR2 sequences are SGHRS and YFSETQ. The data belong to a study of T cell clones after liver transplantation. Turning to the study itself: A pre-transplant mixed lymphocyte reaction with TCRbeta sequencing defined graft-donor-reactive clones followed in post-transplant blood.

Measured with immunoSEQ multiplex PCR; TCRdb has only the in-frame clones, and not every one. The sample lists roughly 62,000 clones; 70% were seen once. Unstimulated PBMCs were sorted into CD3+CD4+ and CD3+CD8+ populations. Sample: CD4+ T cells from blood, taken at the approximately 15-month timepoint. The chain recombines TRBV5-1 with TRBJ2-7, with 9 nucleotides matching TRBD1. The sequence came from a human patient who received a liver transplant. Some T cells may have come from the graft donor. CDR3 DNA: TGCGCCAGCAGGCCGGACAGGGGTTTCGAGCAGTACTTC. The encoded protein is CASRPDRGFEQYF.